This passage covers 30 T cell receptor beta chains from one sample sequenced in a study of brain T cells in children with intractable seizures. TCRdb keeps only in-frame clones here, not all; method: immunoSEQ multiplex PCR. The repertoire holds approximately 40,000 clones, around 90% seen once, with 6.3% in the top ten. Sample: peripheral blood, taken at surgery. The receptor source for this set is a girl aged 2-15 years with tuberous sclerosis and intractable seizures.

The J gene is TRBJ2-3, the V gene TRBV9; no definite D call. CDR3 length equals 13 residues. Germline-derived CDR1 and CDR2 are SGDLS and YYNGEE. V lost 0 bases to trimming and J lost 4 bases, with 6 bases between them. The CDR3 here is CASSVAQADTQYF. The CDR3 DNA sequence: TGTGCCAGCAGCGTAGCTCAGGCAGATACGCAGTATTTT.

The chain couples TRBV10-2 to TRBJ1-1; no clear D gene. The CDR3 is made up of 11 amino acids. The germline V gene encodes CDR1 WSHSY and CDR2 SAAADI. V was trimmed by 6 bases and J by 8 bases, leaving 10 bases between them. Here the CDR3 reads CASSATWEAFF. CDR3 nucleotide sequence: TGCGCCAGCAGCGCAACCTGGGAAGCTTTCTTT.

CDR3 coding DNA: TGTGCCAGCAGCTTCGGACACACCTACGAGCAGTACGTC. It specifies CASSFGHTYEQYV. V is TRBV7-2 and J is TRBJ2-7; the D gene is possibly TRBD1 (5 bases). V lost 3 bases to trimming and J lost 2 bases, with 8 bases between them. This CDR3 is 13 amino acids long. The V gene's germline CDR1 is SGHTA and CDR2 FQGNSA.

The gene calls are TRBV9 and TRBJ1-1, with D tentatively TRBD1 (6 bases). The length of the CDR3 is 15 residues. Germline values: CDR1 SGDLS, CDR2 YYNGEE. The V gene lost 0 bases and the J gene lost 5 bases, with 14 bases spanning the gap. The CDR3 sequence: CASSVEGGIVTEAFF. Written as DNA, the CDR3 is TGTGCCAGCAGCGTAGAAGGGGGGATAGTAACTGAAGCTTTCTTT.

This rearrangement joins TRBV5-8 to TRBJ1-2, with a possible D match to TRBD1 (5 bases). Germline CDR1 reads SGHTS; CDR2 reads YDEGEE. The V and J ends lost 4 bases and 5 bases respectively, with 18 bases between them. The CDR3 sequence is 15 residues long. Here the CDR3 reads CASSGRDRRIYGYTF. CDR3 in DNA: TGTGCCAGCAGCGGCCGGGACCGAAGAATATATGGCTACACCTTC.

The V and J genes are TRBV2 and TRBJ1-5, with a weak D call TRBD1 (5 bases). V shed 5 bases and J shed 4 bases, with 6 bases lying between them. Germline V lookup: CDR1 SNHLY, CDR2 FYNNEI. This CDR3 has 12 residues. The CDR3, as DNA: TGTGCCAGCAGTAGGGGTAATCAGCCCCAGCATTTT. Protein sequence: CASSRGNQPQHF.

The V call is TRBV7-9, the J call TRBJ1-2; 11 bases are shared with TRBD1. Per the germline V gene, CDR1 is SEHNR and CDR2 is FQNEAQ (reference sequence). The CDR3 is 14 residues long. With 4 bases clipped from V and 7 bases from J, the junction kept 5 bases outside the gene matches. The CDR3 DNA reads TGTGCCAGCAGCTCCGGACAGGGGGCGAGTGGCTACACCTTC. Translated: CASSSGQGASGYTF.

This chain uses TRBV19 with TRBJ1-4; unclear D gene. Trimming shortened V by 8 bases and J by 1 base, and 8 bases separated the two germline ends. The CDR3 loop spans 13 amino acids. Germline loops: CDR1 LNHDA, CDR2 SQIVND (reference sequence). CDR3 coding DNA: TGTGCCAGTCATACAGAAACTAATGAAAAACTGTTTTTT. It is translated as CASHTETNEKLFF.

The genes are TRBV5-1 and TRBJ2-1, with TRBD2 matching over 11 bases. Per germline, CDR1 SGHRS and CDR2 YFSETQ. CDR3 length: 17 amino acids. With V trimmed by 3 bases and J by 6 bases, 11 bases remained unmatched. CDR3 DNA: TGCGCCAGCAGCTACCGTAGCGGGAGGGCGTCTCCCAATGAGCAGTTCTTC. Encoded protein: CASSYRSGRASPNEQFF. The whole variable domain, remainder taken from reference TRBV5-1 and TRBJ2-1, is KAGVTQTPRYLIKTRGQQVTLSCSPISGHRSVSWYQQTPGQGLQFLFEYFSETQRNKGNFPGRFSGRQFSNSRSEMNVSTLELGDSALYLCASSYRSGRASPNEQFFGPGTRLTVL.

This chain uses TRBV3-1 (or the pseudogene TRBV3-2) with TRBJ2-5; 10 nucleotides align to TRBD1. The germline V gene encodes CDR1 LGHDT and CDR2 YNNKEL (reference sequence). V lost 0 bases and J lost 4; bases outside the gene matches: 5. The CDR3 length is 16 residues. CDR3 DNA: TGTGCCAGCAGCCAAGATTCGACAGGGGGCAGAGAGACCCAGTACTTC. Translated, it gives CASSQDSTGGRETQYF.

The chain carries TRBV2 and TRBJ2-2; the D gene is possibly TRBD1 (6 bases). Germline V gives CDR1 SNHLY, CDR2 FYNNEI. This CDR3 contains 16 residues. Trimming took off 2 bases at V and 0 bases at J, with 10 bases between the two ends. The CDR3 coding sequence is TGTGCCAGCAGTGAAATCGAGGGGGCGAACACCGGGGAGCTGTTTTTT. This codes for CASSEIEGANTGELFF. Variable domain in full (rest from reference TRBV2 and TRBJ2-2): EPEVTQTPSHQVTQMGQEVILRCVPISNHLYFYWYRQILGQKVEFLVSFYNNEISEKSEIFDDQFSVERPDGSNFTLKIRSTKLEDSAMYFCASSEIEGANTGELFFGEGSRLTVL.

The chain carries TRBV2 and TRBJ2-4, with D perhaps TRBD1 (6 bases). This CDR3 is 13 amino acids long. Germline V gene data show CDR1 as SNHLY and CDR2 as FYNNEI. V lost 6 bases and J lost 12, with 18 bases in between. The CDR3 bases are TGTGCCAGCAGGGATCCGACAGGAACCGGTCAGTACTTC. Translation: CASRDPTGTGQYF.

The rearrangement links TRBV5-6 to TRBJ1-2; 7 bases align to TRBD1. The CDR3 consists of 17 residues. Germline V gene data show CDR1 as SGHDT and CDR2 as YYEEEE. V lost 0 bases, J lost 0 bases, and 8 bases stayed unmatched. The CDR3: CASSLGQGHSTNYGYTF. The CDR3 DNA reads as TGTGCCAGCAGCTTGGGACAGGGTCACTCTACTAACTATGGCTACACCTTC.

The J gene is TRBJ2-3, the V gene TRBV24-1; D unresolved. The length of the CDR3 is 14 residues. The V gene lost 1 base and the J gene lost 4 bases, with 8 bases spanning the gap. In germline, CDR1 is KGHDR, CDR2 SFDVKD. DNA for the CDR3: TGTGCCACCAGTGATTTCGATTTTGCAGATACGCAGTATTTT. Translation gives CATSDFDFADTQYF.

The gene calls are TRBV13 and TRBJ1-2, with D possibly TRBD1 on 5 matching bases. Trimming took 5 bases from V and 5 from J, leaving 15 bases between them. Per germline, CDR1 PRHDT and CDR2 FYEKMQ (reference sequence). The CDR3 covers 14 residues. The CDR3 DNA follows: TGTGCCAGCAGCCCTCGTGGGGGTGGATATGGCTACACCTTC. Translating it yields CASSPRGGGYGYTF.

The chain recombines TRBV6-5 with TRBJ2-3; no firm D call. V was shortened by 6 bases and J by 0 bases, with 7 bases between the two germline ends. Germline-derived CDR1 and CDR2 are MNHEY and SVGAGI. CDR3 length equals 13 residues. The DNA of the CDR3 is TGTGCCAGCAGGAAGGCTAGCACAGATACGCAGTATTTT. The encoded protein is CASRKASTDTQYF.

The rearrangement uses TRBV3-1 (or the pseudogene TRBV3-2) and TRBJ1-4; D is uncertain. The V end was cut by 2 bases, the J end by 11 bases, with 9 bases between. The CDR3 runs 12 residues. Germline CDR1 is LGHDT and CDR2 is YNNKEL (reference sequence). CDR3: CASSQLSRKLFF. The CDR3 coding sequence is TGTGCCAGCAGCCAACTCTCCAGGAAACTGTTTTTT.

The chain is built from TRBV4-1 and TRBJ1-5, with 9 bases identical to TRBD1. Germline assignment: CDR1 MGHRA and CDR2 YSYEKL. The CDR3 length is 20 residues. V was clipped by 1 base and J by 1 base; unmatched bases: 14. CDR3 sequence reads: CASSQVGTGTSVGSNQPQHF. The CDR3 DNA reads TGCGCCAGCAGCCAAGTCGGGACAGGGACGTCGGTAGGAAGCAATCAGCCCCAGCATTTT.

V usage is TRBV19 and J usage is TRBJ1-2; TRBD1 might be the D (6 bases). Between the trimmed V and J ends, which lost 2 bases and 2 bases, there was a span of 12 bases. The germline V gene encodes CDR1 LNHDA and CDR2 SQIVND (reference sequence). CDR3 size: 15 residues. Here the CDR3 reads CASSITDTGNYGYTF. The CDR3 DNA reads TGTGCCAGTAGTATAACCGACACAGGGAACTATGGCTACACCTTC.

The chain couples TRBV4-2 to TRBJ2-7, with 9 bases that match TRBD2. V lost 0 bases to trimming and J lost 0 bases; unmatched junction nucleotides: 9. CDR1 is LGHNA and CDR2 is YNFKEQ in the germline V gene. CDR3 size: 18 residues. The CDR3 is CASSQERYATSGSYEQYF. CDR3 bases: TGTGCCAGCAGCCAAGAAAGATACGCGACTAGCGGCTCCTACGAGCAGTACTTC.

The rearrangement joins TRBV19 to TRBJ2-3; TRBD2 aligns across 11 bases. CDR1 and CDR2 (germline): LNHDA, SQIVND (reference sequence). The V and J ends lost 3 bases and 0 bases, in that order; junction bases with no gene match: 8. The CDR3 extends over 18 amino acids. The CDR3 here is CASSIIAGGRTSTDTQYF. As DNA, the CDR3 is TGTGCCAGTAGTATTATAGCGGGGGGGCGAACTAGCACAGATACGCAGTATTTT. Full variable domain (rest looked up from reference TRBV19 and TRBJ2-3): DGGITQSPKYLFRKEGQNVTLSCEQNLNHDAMYWYRQDPGQGLRLIYYSQIVNDFQKGDIAEGYSVSREKKESFPLTVTSAQKNPTAFYLCASSIIAGGRTSTDTQYFGPGTRLTVL.

The chain joins TRBV30 to TRBJ1-2; D perhaps matches TRBD1 (5 bases). Between the trimmed V and J ends, which lost 0 bases and 2 bases, there was a span of 10 bases. Per the germline V gene, CDR1 is GTSNPN and CDR2 is SVGIG (reference sequence). The CDR3 length is 14 residues. The CDR3 is CAWSVGGFNYGYTF. The CDR3, as DNA: TGTGCCTGGAGTGTGGGGGGTTTCAACTATGGCTACACCTTC.

The chain links TRBV7-8 to TRBJ1-1; D is ambiguous. Germline-derived CDR1 and CDR2 are SGHVS and FQNEAQ. The V gene lost 1 base and the J gene lost 4 bases, with 13 bases spanning the gap. The CDR3 is made up of 15 amino acids. The CDR3 reads CASSLGVYRVTEAFF. The CDR3 region has the DNA TGTGCCAGCAGCTTAGGAGTTTACAGAGTCACTGAAGCTTTCTTT.

The J gene is TRBJ1-1, the V gene TRBV2, with D uncertain. The CDR3 loop spans 11 amino acids. Germline-derived CDR1 and CDR2 are SNHLY and FYNNEI. The V end was cut by 6 bases, the J end by 6 bases, with 8 bases between. DNA for the CDR3: TGTGCCAGCAGAGGAGGACCTGAAGCTTTCTTT. It codes for CASRGGPEAFF.

This chain connects TRBV3-1 (or the pseudogene TRBV3-2) to TRBJ1-1; D remains unclear. V was pared by 0 bases and J by 0 bases, with 5 bases between. The germline gives CDR1 LGHDT, CDR2 YNNKEL (reference sequence). The CDR3 runs to 14 residues. The CDR3 reads CASSQDNMNTEAFF. CDR3 DNA: TGTGCCAGCAGCCAAGACAACATGAACACTGAAGCTTTCTTT.

The chain combines TRBV6-4 with TRBJ1-1; D not certain. Germline V gives CDR1 MRHNA, CDR2 SNTAGT. The CDR3 runs 14 residues. V was shortened by 6 bases and J by 3 bases, with 14 bases between the two germline ends. In DNA, the CDR3 is TGTGCCAGCAGACCTCAGGCCTATGACACTGAAGCTTTCTTT. Amino acids: CASRPQAYDTEAFF.

This clone has only one observation. This sequence joins TRBV13 and TRBJ2-7, with 9 bases identical to TRBD1. Trimming cost V 1 base and J 6 bases; bases outside gene matches: 7. Germline CDR1 PRHDT, CDR2 FYEKMQ (reference sequence). This CDR3 contains 15 residues. The CDR3 here is CASSLAGTGLPEQYF. The CDR3 DNA sequence: TGTGCCAGCAGCTTAGCCGGGACAGGGTTACCCGAGCAGTACTTC.

The chain uses TRBV3-1 (or the pseudogene TRBV3-2) and TRBJ2-5; TRBD2 is a possible D gene (5 bases). Per the germline V gene, CDR1 is LGHDT and CDR2 is YNNKEL (reference sequence). V lost 4 bases, J lost 4 bases, and 19 bases lay in between. This CDR3 spans 16 amino acids. The CDR3 is CASSRRYEAVVETQYF. CDR3 nucleotide sequence: TGTGCCAGCAGCCGGAGGTACGAGGCGGTTGTAGAGACCCAGTACTTC.

This clone was observed once. J is TRBJ2-1 and V is TRBV19; D is perhaps TRBD1 (6 bases). This CDR3 spans 14 amino acids. From germline, CDR1 is LNHDA and CDR2 SQIVND (reference sequence). The ends were cut back, 2 bases at V and 7 bases at J, with 12 bases in the middle. In nucleotides, the CDR3 is TGTGCCAGTAGTATAACGACAGGCCCAAATGAGCAGTTCTTC. It translates to CASSITTGPNEQFF.

In its sample, this clone was seen once. This rearrangement joins TRBV1 to TRBJ2-5. TRBV1 is an annotated pseudogene. The CDR3 contains 14 residues. The CDR3 DNA follows: TGCACCAGCAGCCAAGCTGGGGTCCAAGAGACCCAGTACTTC. It is translated as CTSSQAGVQETQYF.